These 5 T cell receptor beta chains share one sample of origin, sequenced in a study of shared clonotypes between healthy human individuals (dated by TCRdb to the early 2020s). Receptor amplification or capture employed the immunoSEQ multiplex PCR assay. TCRdb's version of the immuneACCESS table is confined to in-frame rearrangements and falls short of the full clone set. An unresolved V gene accounts for under half of the shortfall where checked; the remainder is of unknown origin. The sample has about 750,000 clones on record, 92% of them singletons. 24% of the sample belongs to the ten largest clones. CD8 naive samples were obtained by positive selection for CCR7 among CD45RO-negative cells, yielding a CD45RA+CCR7+ population from which TemRA cells were excluded. The specimen sequenced was naive CD8+ T cells sorted from blood. Per the publication, the cell subset or site label means: CD45RA+CCR7+. These receptors originate from a man aged 30 to 39 in good health.

Concerning this clone: This same CDR3 is encoded by further DNA sequences in the sample. The chain is built from TRBV6-5 and TRBJ2-7; perhaps TRBD1 as D (6 bases). The V end lost 0 bases, the J end lost 3 bases, and 6 bases lay between the germline ends. This CDR3 has 13 residues. CDR1 and CDR2 (germline): MNHEY, SVGAGI. CDR3: CASSYSDSYEQYF. The CDR3 DNA reads TGTGCCAGCAGTTACTCGGACAGCTACGAGCAGTACTTC.

The chain has TRBV10-3 and TRBJ2-1; possible D gene TRBD2, 5 bases. V lost 7 bases, J lost 0 bases, and 10 bases lay in between. Germline CDR1 is ENHRY and CDR2 is SYGVKD. This CDR3 contains 14 residues. The CDR3 protein is CAIKEESSYNEQFF. For the CDR3, the DNA is TGTGCCATCAAGGAGGAGAGCTCCTACAATGAGCAGTTCTTC.

This chain joins TRBV29-1 and TRBJ1-2; D is possibly TRBD1 (5 bases). There are 14 residues in the CDR3. Germline V gene data show CDR1 as SQVTM and CDR2 as ANQGSEA. V shed 4 bases and J shed 4 bases, with 16 bases lying between them. The CDR3 protein is CSVVPRESGYGYTF. CDR3 sequence (DNA): TGCAGCGTTGTCCCCAGGGAGTCAGGCTATGGCTACACCTTC.

This chain uses TRBV7-8 with TRBJ2-7; a possible D gene is TRBD2 (5 bases). This CDR3 has 13 amino acids. V lost 1 base and J lost 2, with 6 bases in between. The germline gives CDR1 SGHVS, CDR2 FQNEAQ. CDR3 loop: CASSLGEPYEQYF. In DNA form, the CDR3 reads TGTGCCAGCAGCTTAGGGGAGCCCTACGAGCAGTACTTC.

The CDR3 here is CASGFSSGGAFGYTF. DNA of the CDR3: TGTGCTAGTGGTTTCTCCTCGGGGGGGGCGTTTGGCTACACCTTC. The chain links TRBV12-5 to TRBJ1-2, with TRBD1 as a possible D gene (6 bases). This CDR3 is built from 15 residues. V shed 3 bases and J shed 7 bases, with 18 bases lying between them. Germline V CDR1 and CDR2: LGHNT, FRNRAP.